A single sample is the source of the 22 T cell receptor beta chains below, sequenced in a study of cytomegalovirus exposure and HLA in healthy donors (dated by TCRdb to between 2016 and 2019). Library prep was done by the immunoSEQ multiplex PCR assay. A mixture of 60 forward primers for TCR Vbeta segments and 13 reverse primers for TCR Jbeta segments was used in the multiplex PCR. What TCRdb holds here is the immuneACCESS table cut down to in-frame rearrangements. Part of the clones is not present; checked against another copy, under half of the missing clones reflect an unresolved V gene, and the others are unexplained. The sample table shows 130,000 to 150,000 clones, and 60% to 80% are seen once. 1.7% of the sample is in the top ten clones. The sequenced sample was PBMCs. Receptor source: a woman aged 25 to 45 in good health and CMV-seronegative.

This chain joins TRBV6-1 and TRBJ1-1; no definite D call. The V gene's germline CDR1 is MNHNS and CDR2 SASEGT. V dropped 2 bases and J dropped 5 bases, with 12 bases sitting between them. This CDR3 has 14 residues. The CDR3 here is CASSEPGLITEAFF. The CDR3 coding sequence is TGTGCCAGCAGTGAACCGGGGTTGATTACTGAAGCTTTCTTT.

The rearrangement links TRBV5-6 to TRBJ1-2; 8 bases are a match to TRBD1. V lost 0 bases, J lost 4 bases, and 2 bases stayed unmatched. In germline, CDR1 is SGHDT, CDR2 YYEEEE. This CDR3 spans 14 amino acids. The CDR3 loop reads CASSLDRGIYGYTF. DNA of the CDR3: TGTGCCAGCAGCTTGGACAGGGGGATCTATGGCTACACCTTC.

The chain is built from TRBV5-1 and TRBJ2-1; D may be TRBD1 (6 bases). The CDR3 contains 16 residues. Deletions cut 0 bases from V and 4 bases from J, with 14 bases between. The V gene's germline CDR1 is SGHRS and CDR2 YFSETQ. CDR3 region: CASSLGFRGPYNEQFF. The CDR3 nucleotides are TGCGCCAGCAGCTTGGGGTTCAGGGGACCGTACAATGAGCAGTTCTTC.

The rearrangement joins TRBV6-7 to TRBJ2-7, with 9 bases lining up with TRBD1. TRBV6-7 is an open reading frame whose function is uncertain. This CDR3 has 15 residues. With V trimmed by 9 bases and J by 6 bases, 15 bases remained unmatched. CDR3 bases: TGTGCCAGAATTTATAACCGGGACAGGGTGGCCGAGCAGTACTTC. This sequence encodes CARIYNRDRVAEQYF.

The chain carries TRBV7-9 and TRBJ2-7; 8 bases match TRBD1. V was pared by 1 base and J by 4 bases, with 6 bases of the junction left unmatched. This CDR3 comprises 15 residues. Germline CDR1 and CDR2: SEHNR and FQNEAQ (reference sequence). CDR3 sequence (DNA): TGTGCCAGCAGCTTAGGTAGCAGGGGGCGATACGAGCAGTACTTC. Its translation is CASSLGSRGRYEQYF.

The CDR3 nucleotides read TGCGCCAGCAGTGAGTTTTACAGGGGGCCGAACACTGAAGCTTTCTTT. It encodes CASSEFYRGPNTEAFF. The V and J genes are TRBV10-2 and TRBJ1-1; 9 nucleotides match TRBD1. The CDR3 totals 16 residues. V trimming: 1 base; J trimming: 1 base; junction bases outside the gene matches: 4. Germline lookup yields CDR1 WSHSY and CDR2 SAAADI.

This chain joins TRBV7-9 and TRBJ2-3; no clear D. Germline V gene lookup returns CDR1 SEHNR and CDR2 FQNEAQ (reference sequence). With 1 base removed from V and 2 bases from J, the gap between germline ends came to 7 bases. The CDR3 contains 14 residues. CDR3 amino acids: CASSLGGVTDTQYF. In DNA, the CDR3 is TGTGCCAGCAGCTTAGGTGGAGTCACAGATACGCAGTATTTT.

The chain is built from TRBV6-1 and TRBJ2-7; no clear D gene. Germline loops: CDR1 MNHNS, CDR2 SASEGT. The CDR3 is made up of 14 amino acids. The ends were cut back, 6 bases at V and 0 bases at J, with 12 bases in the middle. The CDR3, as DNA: TGTGCCAGCAGCCACTACTCGGACTCCTACGAGCAGTACTTC. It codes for CASSHYSDSYEQYF.

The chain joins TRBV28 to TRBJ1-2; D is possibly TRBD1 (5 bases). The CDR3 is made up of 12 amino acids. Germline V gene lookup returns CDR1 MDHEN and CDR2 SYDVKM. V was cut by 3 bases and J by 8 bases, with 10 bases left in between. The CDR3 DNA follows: TGTGCCAGCAGTTTTGGAGGGGAAGGCTACACCTTC. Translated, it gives CASSFGGEGYTF.

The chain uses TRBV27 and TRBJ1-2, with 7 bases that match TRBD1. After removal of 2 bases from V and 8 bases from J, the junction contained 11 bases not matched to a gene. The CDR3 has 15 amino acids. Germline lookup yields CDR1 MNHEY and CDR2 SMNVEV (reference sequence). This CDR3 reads CASSLGGQPRRGYTF. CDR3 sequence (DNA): TGTGCCAGCAGTTTAGGGGGACAGCCAAGGAGAGGCTACACCTTC.

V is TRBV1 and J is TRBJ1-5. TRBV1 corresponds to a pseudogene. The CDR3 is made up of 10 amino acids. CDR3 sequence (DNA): TGCACCAGTTTCGTAAAGCCCCAGCATTTT. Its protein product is CTSFVKPQHF.

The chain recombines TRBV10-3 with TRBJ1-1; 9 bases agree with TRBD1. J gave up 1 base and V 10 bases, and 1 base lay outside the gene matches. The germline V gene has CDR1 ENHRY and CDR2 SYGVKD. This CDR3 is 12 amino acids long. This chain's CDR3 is CATGQGNTEAFF. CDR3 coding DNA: TGTGCCACGGGACAGGGGAACACTGAAGCTTTCTTT.

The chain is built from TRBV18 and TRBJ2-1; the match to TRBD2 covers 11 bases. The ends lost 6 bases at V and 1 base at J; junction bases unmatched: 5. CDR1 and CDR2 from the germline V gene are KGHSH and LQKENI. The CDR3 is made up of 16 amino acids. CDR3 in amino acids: CASSPPSGGSYNEQFF. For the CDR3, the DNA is TGTGCCAGCTCTCCTCCTAGCGGGGGGTCCTACAATGAGCAGTTCTTC.

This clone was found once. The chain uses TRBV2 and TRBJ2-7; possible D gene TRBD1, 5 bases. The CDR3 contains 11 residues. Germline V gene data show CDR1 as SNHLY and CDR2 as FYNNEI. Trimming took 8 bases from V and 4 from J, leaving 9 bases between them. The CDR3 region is CASGQGYEQYF. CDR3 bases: TGTGCCAGCGGGCAGGGTTACGAGCAGTACTTC.

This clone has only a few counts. CDR3 coding DNA: TGTGCCAGCAGCGCCACAGGTCAAGAGACCCAGTACTTC. Translated: CASSATGQETQYF. The gene calls are TRBV7-9 and TRBJ2-5; the D gene is possibly TRBD1 (5 bases). The germline V gene encodes CDR1 SEHNR and CDR2 FQNEAQ (reference sequence). CDR3 length: 13 residues. Trimming removed 5 bases from V and 2 bases from J, with 9 bases in between.

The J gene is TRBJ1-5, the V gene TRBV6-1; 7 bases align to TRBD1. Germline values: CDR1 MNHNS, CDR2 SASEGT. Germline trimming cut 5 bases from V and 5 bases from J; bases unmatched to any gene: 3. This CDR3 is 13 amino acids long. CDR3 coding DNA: TGTGCCAGCAGTAGGGACAGTCATCAGCCCCAGCATTTT. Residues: CASSRDSHQPQHF.

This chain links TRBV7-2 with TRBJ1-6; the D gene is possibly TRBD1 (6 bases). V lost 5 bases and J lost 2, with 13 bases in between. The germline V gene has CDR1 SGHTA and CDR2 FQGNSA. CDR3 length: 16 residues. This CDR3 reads CASSPQTGAYNSPLHF. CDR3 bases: TGTGCCAGCAGCCCTCAGACAGGAGCCTATAATTCACCCCTCCACTTT.

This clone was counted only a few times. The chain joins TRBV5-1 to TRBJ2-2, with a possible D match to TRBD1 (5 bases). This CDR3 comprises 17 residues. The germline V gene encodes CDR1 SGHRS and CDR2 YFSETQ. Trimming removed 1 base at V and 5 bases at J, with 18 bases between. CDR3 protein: CASSLIDVTVRTGELFF. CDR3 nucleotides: TGCGCCAGCAGCTTGATAGACGTGACAGTCCGAACCGGGGAGCTGTTTTTT.

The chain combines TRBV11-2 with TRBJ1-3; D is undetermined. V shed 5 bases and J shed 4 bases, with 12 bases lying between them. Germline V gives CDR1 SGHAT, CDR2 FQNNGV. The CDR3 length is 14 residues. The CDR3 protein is CASSVQRLGNTIYF. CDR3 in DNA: TGTGCCAGCAGCGTTCAAAGACTCGGAAACACCATATATTTT.

As DNA, the CDR3 is TGTGCCAGTACAATATCGGCGGGGGCTTTGGGCTACACCTTC. Its protein product is CASTISAGALGYTF. The chain carries TRBV19 and TRBJ1-2, with D perhaps TRBD1 (6 bases). Germline-derived CDR1 and CDR2 are LNHDA and SQIVND (reference sequence). There are 14 residues in the CDR3. V lost 7 bases, J lost 8 bases, and 20 bases lay in between.

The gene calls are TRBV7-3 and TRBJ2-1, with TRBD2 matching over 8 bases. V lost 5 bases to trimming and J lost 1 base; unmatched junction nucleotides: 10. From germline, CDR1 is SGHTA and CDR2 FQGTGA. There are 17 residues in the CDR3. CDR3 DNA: TGTGCCAGCAGCACCGGACAGAGCGGGAGATCCTACAATGAGCAGTTCTTC. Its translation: CASSTGQSGRSYNEQFF.

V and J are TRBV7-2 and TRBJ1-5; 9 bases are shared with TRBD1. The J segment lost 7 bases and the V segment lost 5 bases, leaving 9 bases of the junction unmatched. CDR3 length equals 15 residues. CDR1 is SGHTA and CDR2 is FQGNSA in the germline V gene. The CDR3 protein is CASSRGQGTYQPQHF. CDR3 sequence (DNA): TGTGCCAGCAGCCGGGGACAGGGAACTTACCAGCCCCAGCATTTT.